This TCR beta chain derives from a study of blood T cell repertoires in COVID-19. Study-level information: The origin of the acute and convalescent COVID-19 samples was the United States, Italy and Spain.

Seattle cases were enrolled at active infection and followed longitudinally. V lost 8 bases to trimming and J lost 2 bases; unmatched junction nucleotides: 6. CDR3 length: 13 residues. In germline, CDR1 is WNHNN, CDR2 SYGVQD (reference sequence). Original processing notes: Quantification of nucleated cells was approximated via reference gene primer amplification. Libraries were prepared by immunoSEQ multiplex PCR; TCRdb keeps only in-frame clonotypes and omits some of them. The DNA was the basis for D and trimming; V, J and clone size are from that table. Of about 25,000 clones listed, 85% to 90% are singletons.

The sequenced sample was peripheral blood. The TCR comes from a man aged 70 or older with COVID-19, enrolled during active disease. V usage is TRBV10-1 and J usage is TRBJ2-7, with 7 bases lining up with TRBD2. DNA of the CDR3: TGCGCCAGCGCCGGGGGGTCTCCCTACGAGCAGTACTTC. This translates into CASAGGSPYEQYF.